This TCR beta chain emerged from a study of cytomegalovirus exposure and HLA in healthy donors (dated by TCRdb to 2015 to 2018). Study-level background: The approximately 710 repertoires of the first cohort and the 110 or so validation repertoires were produced on the same platform, according to a later analysis. The aim of the study was to test whether cataloging public T cell receptors could identify signatures of past pathogen exposure. Besides the first cohort of approximately 670 subjects, a separate validation cohort made up of 90 to 150 different subjects was used. The study combined high-throughput TCR immunosequencing, statistical association of individual TCRs with disease status, and machine learning to predict cytomegalovirus infection status.

The library relied on the immunoSEQ multiplex PCR assay. The source study handled its data this way. To diagnose cytomegalovirus status from the catalog of TCR beta chain sequences, a statistical classification framework was built. TCRdb took this table from immuneACCESS and kept in-frame rearrangements with V and J called. Such tables lack part of the clones; where checked against another copy, unresolved V genes explain under half of the gap, and the rest is unexplained. That table gives V, J and clone size, and the DNA gave D and trimming. The sample records roughly 150,000 clones, 70% to 90% of which are singletons. The ten top clones hold 5.5% to 6% of the sample. The donors were included in the validation cohort of 130 or so subjects, a group kept apart from the 666-subject first cohort. Notes on this clone: Its cognate antigen has yet to be identified. Base qualities were left out, and no much larger clone turns up one base away.

Study-wide conclusions, independent of this receptor: Most TCR sequences were seen in very few donors, while some public TCRs were found in many individuals. In both the original and validation cohorts, the classifier was reported to diagnose cytomegalovirus status with high specificity and sensitivity. A few of the identified cytomegalovirus-associated TCR beta chains were confirmed in vitro to be specific for cytomegalovirus antigens. The validation cohort had no HLA typing available for a later analysis, so co-occurrence within that cohort was assessed over all 120 repertoires. A later analysis found that TCRs clustered in the first cohort also tended to co-occur in the 120 or so validation repertoires, with 90% to 95% of cluster scores above 0. The study gave a list of around 170 TCR beta chains associated with cytomegalovirus. The authors suggested that the approach could potentially be generalized to other disease states and immunological phenotypes.

V lost 4 bases and J lost 5 bases; the stretch between them is 23 bases long. CDR1 MDHEN and CDR2 SYDVKM were looked up in the germline V gene. Reading from cysteine to phenylalanine, the CDR3 counts 17 amino acids. The CDR3 DNA has 51 bases and is translated from base 1. This receptor was identified in a woman in her 30s in good health and CMV-seronegative. The receptor chain draws on TRBV28 and TRBJ1-1, and the D gene may be TRBD1, 5 bases matching. Input material: PBMCs. The DNA is TGTGCCAGCAGTTCCCTTCGGGACTCCCTGGGCTCAACTGAAGCTTTCTTT. Translated, it reads CASSSLRDSLGSTEAFF.